This T cell receptor beta chain emerged from a study of regulatory T cells in long-lasting Graves disease (dated by TCRdb to the early 2020s). For context, the study as a whole: Persistent Graves' disease was defined as antithyroid drug treatment for over 5 years with persistently positive TSH receptor autoantibodies. The study was registered as a clinical trial and conducted in China. Patients with persistent Graves' disease were compared with patients with newly diagnosed Graves' disease using TCR sequencing and RNA sequencing of peripheral blood. Antithyroid drugs had been taken for about 10.3 years on average by persistent Graves' disease patients in the clinical cohort. A total of 33 samples underwent TCR sequencing, from about 13 patients with persistent Graves' disease and approximately 20 patients with newly diagnosed Graves' disease.

Concerning this clonotype: Its target antigen remains unknown. Base qualities are not provided; no much larger clone lies one nucleotide away.

Library creation used multiplex PCR. The sequencer listed for this sample is Illumina HiSeq 4000. TCR beta libraries were built with iRepertoire HTBI primers and Arm-PCR amplification of CDR3 regions. Before sequencing, the PCR products went through gel purification. Per the authors' processing: A total of fewer than 80 TRBV and 14 TRBJ segments were identified across samples and were used for gene usage analysis of CDR3 amino acid clonotypes. COPE and FqMerger were used to merge the filtered high-quality paired reads into contigs. Contigs were aligned with BLAST to IMGT TRBV, TRBD and TRBJ reference genes, and CDR3 was defined per IMGT. Any clonotype with a frequency above 0.1% was counted as a highly expanded clone. Shannon entropy served as the measure of repertoire diversity, while the Gini coefficient captured V-J evenness. Public clonotypes were defined as clonotypes shared by more than one individual. TCRdb itself trimmed the public reads at Q25 with fastp, ran MiXCR and retained productive beta chains. For every CDR3 protein sequence, its rows merge into one entry that carries the most common genes and DNA. TCRdb's processing, not the authors', yielded these V and J calls. Recorded for this sample are 400,000 to 500,000 distinct CDR3 sequences; under 25% of them occurred a single time. Of the sample, roughly 13% is held by the ten largest clones.

The germline V gene supplies CDR1 MNHNS and CDR2 SASEGT. V loses 2 bases, J loses 0 bases, and the germline ends lie 11 bases apart. The CDR3 sequence holds 16 residues, the cysteine and phenylalanine included. Kept here is only the CDR3 DNA, which spans 48 bases and is read in frame from base 1. Per the publication, the time point label means: persistent/refractory GD, antithyroid drugs over 5 years with positive TRAb. For both TCR sequencing and RNA sequencing, RNA was extracted from PBMCs in TRIzol. Graves' disease was diagnosed according to American Thyroid Association guidelines. Patients for the study were recruited at an endocrinology department in Xi'an, China. Each patient gave 7.5 to 10 milliliters of peripheral blood, collected in an EDTA anticoagulant tube. Ficoll Paque Plus density gradient separation was used to isolate PBMCs, and no further T cell sorting was performed. An Agilent 2100 Bioanalyzer and agarose gel were used to check RNA quality, while a NanoDrop 2000 measured RNA concentration.

Beyond this particular receptor, the publication reports: The authors acknowledged the small sample size as a limitation that may reduce accuracy. Persistent patients shared more public clonotypes among themselves (around 2,800) than newly diagnosed patients did (more than 850). Sequencing and analysis were limited to the TCR beta chain. Lower TCR Shannon entropy and fewer highly expanded clones were observed in persistent Graves' disease patients than in newly diagnosed patients, which suggested clonal expansion. Because the primary lesion, thyroid tissue, could not be accessed, the study looked at peripheral blood alone. Persistent disease showed preferential use of TRBV28, TRBJ1-2 and TRBJ2-5, whereas newly diagnosed disease favored TRBV20-1 and TRBJ2-1.

This receptor was identified in a female donor with Graves disease. This specimen was peripheral blood mononuclear cells (PBMCs), taken when the disease was refractory, from a patient treated with antithyroid drugs. The chain joins TRBV6-1 to TRBJ1-5; TRBD1 is possibly the D segment (5 matching bases). The CDR3 region has the sequence CASSERVGGSNQPQHF. The DNA sequence reads TGTGCCAGCAGTGAAAGGGTGGGGGGTAGCAATCAGCCCCAGCATTTT.